A selection of T cell receptor beta chains follows, all from one sample in a study of tumor and adjacent non-tumor tissue in lung cancer. TCRdb re-analysed the multiplex PCR reads in MiXCR, keeping a single row per CDR3 protein. Of roughly 75,000 distinct CDR3 sequences listed, 77% are singletons. Material: lung tumor tissue. The receptors stem from a woman between 50 and 59 years old with non-small cell lung cancer. Each CDR3 is given with its conserved first and last residue. A D gene is named only where the DNA matches it firmly. Where a row states a size, it is once, few, many or the class of an expanded clone; other rows omit it.

clone_size j_call v_call d_call cdr3_aa cdr3_nt
NA TRBJ1-1 TRBV12-3/TRBV12-4 TRBD1 CASTLRQGQNTEVFF TGTGCCAGCACTCTCCGACAGGGGCAGAACACTGAAGTTTTCTTT
NA TRBJ1-2 TRBV4-1 TRBD1 CASSLKRTGYWHGYTF TGTGCCAGCAGCCTCAAACGGACAGGGTACTGGCATGGCTACACCTTC
NA TRBJ2-1 TRBV29-1 NA CSVGRNHYNVQFF TGCAGCGTCGGAAGGAATCACTACAATGTGCAGTTCTTC
once TRBJ1-2 TRBV12-3/TRBV12-4 NA CASSPRDVYDYTF TGTGCCAGCAGCCCCCGGGACGTCTATGACTACACCTTC
NA TRBJ2-1 TRBV7-2 TRBD2 CASSTTGLAGGFEQFF TGTGCCAGCAGTACGACGGGACTAGCGGGAGGGTTTGAGCAGTTCTTC
NA TRBJ2-5 TRBV20-1 TRBD2 CSARVAGGAWHPHETQYF TGCAGTGCTAGAGTTGCGGGGGGAGCATGGCACCCCCACGAGACCCAGTACTTC
NA TRBJ2-1 TRBV11-2 NA CACSLFRSLARLRTYDEQFF TGTGCCTGCAGCTTGTTCCGGTCTCTAGCGCGATTAAGAACCTACGATGAGCAGTTCTTC
many TRBJ2-5 TRBV28 NA CASSLPQMETQYF TGTGCCAGCAGTTTACCCCAAATGGAGACCCAGTACTTC
NA TRBJ1-2 TRBV4-1 NA CANSQSTLGVQGYTF TGCGCCAACAGCCAATCGACCTTAGGGGTGCAGGGCTACACCTTC
few TRBJ2-7 TRBV7-8 TRBD1 CASNLVVGGRTGSYEQYF TGTGCCAGCAACTTAGTCGTTGGCGGCCGGACAGGGTCCTACGAGCAGTACTTC
NA TRBJ2-2 TRBV11-2 NA CVSSGFQRGNTGELFF TGTGTCAGCAGTGGATTCCAGAGGGGGAACACCGGGGAACTGTTTTTT
many TRBJ2-1 TRBV20-1 NA CSALLSSSSNEQFF TGCAGTGCTTTACTTTCGAGTAGCTCCAATGAGCAGTTCTTC
NA TRBJ2-7 TRBV5-1 NA CASSLEAGYYERYF TGCGCCAGCAGCTTGGAGGCAGGGTACTACGAGCGGTACTTC
once TRBJ1-1 TRBV10-3 NA CAISDSSRENTDTFF TGTGCCATCAGTGACTCGTCCAGGGAGAACACTGATACTTTCTTT
NA TRBJ1-5 TRBV12-3/TRBV12-4 NA CTSRRTGSIGNQPQRF TGTACCAGCAGAAGGACGGGGTCTATAGGCAATCAGCCCCAGCGTTTT
NA TRBJ2-2 TRBV12-3/TRBV12-4 TRBD2 CASSPGTSGSGELFF TGTGCCAGCAGTCCCGGGACTAGTGGCAGCGGGGAGCTGTTCTTT
NA TRBJ2-2 TRBV6-1 NA CASSEARQNTGELFF TGTGCCAGCAGTGAAGCCAGACAGAACACCGGGGAACTGTTTTTT
NA TRBJ2-3 TRBV6-6 TRBD2 CVSIPGGPIDTQYF TGTGTCAGCATCCCGGGAGGGCCGATAGATACGCAGTATTTT
few TRBJ2-1 TRBV24-1 TRBD2 CATSDLGELAGEPGEQFF TGTGCCACCAGTGATTTGGGGGAACTAGCGGGAGAGCCCGGTGAGCAGTTCTTC
NA TRBJ2-1 TRBV28 NA CVSSPPGPWGNDQFF TGTGTCAGCAGCCCTCCGGGTCCTTGGGGCAATGATCAGTTCTTC
NA TRBJ2-7 TRBV6-6 NA CDSAGQGPSYEQYF TGTGACAGTGCGGGCCAGGGGCCCTCCTACGAGCAGTACTTC
NA TRBJ2-2 TRBV10-3 NA CATGKGHSNGELLF TGTGCCACCGGAAAGGGGCACTCTAACGGGGAGCTACTTTTT
many TRBJ1-5 TRBV6-5 NA CASTAIFFQPQHF TGTGCCAGCACCGCAATATTTTTCCAGCCCCAGCATTTT
NA TRBJ2-7 TRBV11-1 TRBD1 CASSRTGAASYEKYF TGTGCCAGCAGCCGAACAGGGGCGGCATCCTACGAGAAGTACTTC
NA TRBJ1-2 TRBV4-1 NA CASSQDWEGRIGYSF TGCGCCAGCAGCCAAGATTGGGAGGGCCGTATAGGCTACTCCTTC
medium-sized TRBJ2-5 TRBV11-2 TRBD2 CASSLMSGGETQYF TGTGCCAGCAGCTTAATGAGCGGGGGGGAGACCCAGTACTTC
few TRBJ2-6 TRBV20-1 NA CSARDMTGLGVNVLTF TGCAGTGCTAGAGACATGACAGGACTTGGGGTCAATGTCCTGACTTTC
NA TRBJ1-5 TRBV6-2/TRBV6-3 NA CASSPTGSEQSQHF TGTGCCAGTAGCCCTACAGGGTCGGAGCAGTCCCAGCATTTT
once TRBJ2-2 TRBV10-1 NA CASRLGDTEELFF TGCGCCAGCCGACTTGGGGACACCGAGGAGCTGTTTTTT